What follows is one T cell receptor (beta chain) and its context. Antigen: not known. Clones were read by immunoSEQ multiplex PCR, and TCRdb kept only the in-frame ones, dropping some. The repertoire holds approximately 570 clones, with 30% to 35% as singletons. These data come from a study of T cells in localized non-small cell lung cancer. Study-wide results and limits: Heterogeneity remains possible, as sequencing covered one tumor region only. Of the top 100 tumor clones, median around 62 were in adjacent lung, over 25 among its top 100.

V dropped 0 bases and J dropped 4 bases, with 10 bases sitting between them. The CDR3 has 15 amino acids. From germline, CDR1 is SGHNT and CDR2 YENEEA. The rearrangement links TRBV11-3 to TRBJ2-1; D is possibly TRBD1 (5 bases). The sequence came from a man aged 35 to 70 with stage I lung adenocarcinoma. The specimen comprised normal lung tissue next to the tumor, sampled before any cancer treatment. The CDR3 sequence: CASSLDRVMYNEQFF. The DNA of the CDR3 is TGTGCCAGCAGCTTAGACAGGGTAATGTACAATGAGCAGTTCTTC.